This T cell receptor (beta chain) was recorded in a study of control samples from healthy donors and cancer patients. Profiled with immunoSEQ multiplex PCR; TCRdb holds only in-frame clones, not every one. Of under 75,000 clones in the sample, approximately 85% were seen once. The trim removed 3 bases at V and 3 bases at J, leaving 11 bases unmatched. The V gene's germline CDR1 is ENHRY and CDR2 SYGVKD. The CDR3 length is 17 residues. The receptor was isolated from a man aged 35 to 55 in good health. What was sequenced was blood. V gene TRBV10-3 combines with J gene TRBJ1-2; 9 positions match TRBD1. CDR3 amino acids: CAISEFKSGQGDYGYTF. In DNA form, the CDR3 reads TGTGCCATCAGTGAATTCAAGTCGGGACAGGGAGACTATGGCTACACCTTC.